This T cell receptor (beta chain) derives from a study of blood T cells in healthy people across ages. Findings and caveats of the study: With age, beta diversity per million T cells declined roughly linearly, significantly by 40.

There are 13 residues in the CDR3. Trimming removed 5 bases from V and 7 bases from J, with 14 bases in between. Concerning this clonotype: Its specificity is unknown.

Primed by a sample-barcoded 5' primer and a J-beta primer mix, a second PCR proceeded for about 6 to 11 cycles. Each CDR3 protein gets one entry after TCRdb re-called the 5' RACE reads with MiXCR. The sample shows over a million distinct CDR3 sequences, 35% to 45% of them seen only once. V usage is TRBV12-3 or TRBV12-4 and J usage is TRBJ1-1; D is possibly TRBD1 (6 bases). Sequenced input: blood. This receptor was obtained from a woman aged 18-30 years in good health. CDR3 loop: CASSPGWGLEAFF. For the CDR3, the DNA is TGTGCCAGCAGTCCCGGTTGGGGGCTTGAAGCTTTCTTT.